One and the same sample provided the 27 T cell receptor beta chains below, sequenced in a study of shared clonotypes between healthy human individuals. The method was immunoSEQ multiplex PCR; TCRdb's version includes in-frame clones alone and lacks a portion of them. Of about 2.3 million clones in the sample, approximately 95% were seen once. The sample was naive CD4+ T cells from PBMCs. Subset described: CD45RA+ positively selected. These receptors were obtained from a man between 18 and 35 years old in good health. Some clones in this sample may be carry-over from other donors' samples.

The genes are TRBV5-1 and TRBJ2-2; D possibly corresponds to TRBD2 (6 bases). The germline CDR1 and CDR2 sequences are SGHRS and YFSETQ. Trimming removed 5 bases at V and 6 bases at J, with 14 bases between. CDR3 length: 14 amino acids. The CDR3 coding sequence is TGCGCCAGCAGATCCCAGGGACTCCCCGGGGAGCTGTTTTTT. It yields the protein CASRSQGLPGELFF.

In DNA form, the CDR3 reads TGCAGCGTTGAAGCGCGTGCGGGGCTGGAGACCCAGTACTTC. Translation gives CSVEARAGLETQYF. The rearrangement uses TRBV29-1 and TRBJ2-5, with a weak D call TRBD2 (6 bases). This CDR3 contains 14 residues. Germline V lookup: CDR1 SQVTM, CDR2 ANQGSEA. Trimming removed 1 base from V and 5 bases from J, with 14 bases in between.

The chain carries TRBV27 and TRBJ2-2; 8 bases are shared with TRBD1. V was pared by 4 bases and J by 4 bases, with 5 bases of the junction left unmatched. The germline gives CDR1 MNHEY, CDR2 SMNVEV (reference sequence). CDR3 length equals 15 residues. The DNA of the CDR3 is TGTGCCAGCAGTTCGGACAGGGTGTCCACCGGGGAGCTGTTTTTT. Translated: CASSSDRVSTGELFF.

The chain joins TRBV7-9 to TRBJ2-7, with TRBD1 as a possible D gene (6 bases). The CDR3 spans 15 residues. Per germline, CDR1 SEHNR and CDR2 FQNEAQ (reference sequence). Deletions cut 1 base from V and 2 bases from J, with 12 bases between. CDR3 loop: CASSLVVRGTYEQYF. CDR3 sequence (DNA): TGTGCCAGCAGCTTAGTCGTCAGGGGAACCTACGAGCAGTACTTC.

In nucleotides, the CDR3 is TGTGCCAGCAGCTTAGGCCCAGAGCTTAATGAAAAACTGTTTTTT. Its protein product is CASSLGPELNEKLFF. V is TRBV11-2 and J is TRBJ1-4; D not certain. V shed 1 base and J shed 4 bases, with 10 bases lying between them. Germline CDR1 is SGHAT and CDR2 is FQNNGV. This CDR3 region has 15 residues. The full variable domain, with the rest looked up from reference TRBV11-2 and TRBJ1-4, is EAGVAQSPRYKIIEKRQSVAFWCNPISGHATLYWYQQILGQGPKLLIQFQNNGVVDDSQLPKDRFSAERLKGVDSTLKIQPAKLEDSAVYLCASSLGPELNEKLFFGSGTQLSVL.

The chain has TRBV7-9 and TRBJ1-4; no reliable D call. Trimming pared 0 bases from V and 7 bases from J, leaving 12 bases between. The length of the CDR3 is 15 residues. In germline, CDR1 is SEHNR, CDR2 FQNEAQ (reference sequence). The CDR3 sequence is CASSLARAGGEKLFF. Written as DNA, the CDR3 is TGTGCCAGCAGCTTAGCTCGGGCAGGAGGTGAAAAACTGTTTTTT.

This clone has only one observation. The identical CDR3 is also encoded by other nucleotide sequences in the sample. V usage is TRBV28 and J usage is TRBJ2-7; 10 nucleotides agree with TRBD1. The CDR3 has 12 residues. V shed 8 bases, J shed 4 bases, and the junction held 2 bases outside the gene matches. Germline values: CDR1 MDHEN, CDR2 SYDVKM. The CDR3 region is CASRTGGYEQYF. In nucleotides, the CDR3 is TGTGCCAGCCGGACAGGGGGATACGAGCAGTACTTC.

This sequence joins TRBV5-6 and TRBJ1-2, with 7 bases fitting TRBD1. The CDR3 covers 16 residues. The V gene's germline CDR1 is SGHDT and CDR2 YYEEEE. The junction had 10 bases not matched to a gene; V was cut back by 0 bases and J by 5 bases. The CDR3 region is CASSLAEGARGYGYTF. CDR3 coding DNA: TGTGCCAGCAGCTTGGCAGAGGGGGCGCGTGGGTATGGCTACACCTTC.

The chain employs TRBV28 and TRBJ1-4; D uncertain. The germline V and J ends were trimmed by 6 bases and 3 bases, with 8 bases remaining between them. The CDR3 consists of 13 residues. Looked up from germline, CDR1 is MDHEN and CDR2 is SYDVKM. The CDR3 here is CASRSLPNEKLFF. The CDR3 DNA follows: TGTGCCAGCAGATCTCTACCTAATGAAAAACTGTTTTTT.

The rearrangement joins TRBV5-1 to TRBJ2-7; TRBD2 is a possible D gene (6 bases). Trimming left V 5 bases short and J 2 bases short, with 17 bases between. The CDR3 consists of 15 residues. Germline V gives CDR1 SGHRS, CDR2 YFSETQ. CDR3 DNA: TGCGCCAGCAGGGAGACTACAGCGGGCCCCTACGAGCAGTACTTC. It encodes CASRETTAGPYEQYF.

V and J are TRBV6-1 and TRBJ1-5; D is undetermined. This CDR3 is built from 14 residues. V was clipped by 6 bases and J by 0 bases, with 9 bases between them. Germline lookup yields CDR1 MNHNS and CDR2 SASEGT. The CDR3: CASSYGNSNQPQHF. The CDR3 DNA reads TGTGCCAGCAGCTACGGAAATAGCAATCAGCCCCAGCATTTT.

V gene TRBV15 combines with J gene TRBJ2-2; D is uncertain. This CDR3 region has 15 residues. Trimming left V 1 base short and J 4 bases short, with 10 bases between. CDR1 and CDR2 from the germline V gene are LNHNV and YYDKDF (reference sequence). CDR3 amino acids: CATSRVRIGTGELFF. The CDR3 coding sequence is TGTGCCACCAGCAGAGTTAGAATAGGCACCGGGGAGCTGTTTTTT.

The chain carries TRBV6-6 and TRBJ2-7; weak D call: TRBD2 (6 bases). The V and J ends lost 8 bases and 3 bases respectively, with 17 bases between them. Per germline, CDR1 MNHNY and CDR2 SVGAGI (reference sequence). The CDR3 sequence is 14 residues long. The CDR3 DNA sequence: TGTGCCAGCCGTCGAGCGGAGGGCCTCTACGAGCAGTACTTC. Protein: CASRRAEGLYEQYF.

In the case of this clone: This same CDR3 is encoded by further DNA sequences in the sample. V and J are TRBV28 and TRBJ1-2, with D unresolved. Germline values: CDR1 MDHEN, CDR2 SYDVKM. The CDR3 has 13 residues. V gave up 2 bases and J gave up 5 bases, with 9 bases separating them. Written as DNA, the CDR3 is TGTGCCAGCAGTTTAGGTTTGGATTATGGCTACACCTTC. This gives the protein CASSLGLDYGYTF.

The genes are TRBV7-9 and TRBJ2-7; the D call may be TRBD1 or TRBD2 (5 bases each). Per the germline V gene, CDR1 is SEHNR and CDR2 is FQNEAQ (reference sequence). The CDR3 has 16 residues. V lost 3 bases and J lost 0, with 15 bases in between. The CDR3 sequence: CASSFNRDRSSYEQYF. The CDR3, as DNA: TGTGCCAGCAGCTTCAACCGGGACCGGAGCTCCTACGAGCAGTACTTC.

This clone was seen just once. The V and J genes are TRBV5-1 and TRBJ1-6; tentatively, D is TRBD1 (5 bases). The V and J ends lost 0 bases and 7 bases respectively, with 14 bases between them. Per germline, CDR1 SGHRS and CDR2 YFSETQ. The length of the CDR3 is 16 residues. CDR3 in DNA: TGCGCCAGCAGCTTGGGAACTCCTCGGGGGAATTCACCCCTCCACTTT. Translated: CASSLGTPRGNSPLHF.

Concerning this clone itself: This sample includes further DNA sequences coding for the same CDR3. The V gene is TRBV11-3, the J gene TRBJ1-1, with D maybe TRBD1 (6 bases). CDR1 and CDR2 (germline): SGHNT, YENEEA. Trimming took off 5 bases at V and 2 bases at J, with 9 bases between the two ends. This CDR3 comprises 13 residues. CDR3 region: CASSPDSNTEAFF. DNA of the CDR3: TGTGCCAGCAGCCCGGACAGCAACACTGAAGCTTTCTTT.

The J gene is TRBJ1-1, the V gene TRBV2, with D perhaps matching TRBD1 (5 bases). This CDR3 spans 13 amino acids. Deletions cut 7 bases from V and 4 bases from J, with 13 bases between. Germline CDR1 SNHLY, CDR2 FYNNEI. CDR3 bases: TGTGCCAGCATAGAGGAGGGGTCCACTGAAGCTTTCTTT. This gives the protein CASIEEGSTEAFF. The full variable domain, in which reference TRBV2 and TRBJ1-1 provide the parts outside the CDR3, is EPEVTQTPSHQVTQMGQEVILRCVPISNHLYFYWYRQILGQKVEFLVSFYNNEISEKSEIFDDQFSVERPDGSNFTLKIRSTKLEDSAMYFCASIEEGSTEAFFGQGTRLTVV.

The rearrangement links TRBV6-5 to TRBJ1-2, with 8 bases lining up with TRBD1. Germline trimming cut 6 bases from V and 2 bases from J; bases unmatched to any gene: 8. CDR3 length: 15 residues. Germline V gene data show CDR1 as MNHEY and CDR2 as SVGAGI. CDR3 residues: CASSQDRATNYGYTF. The CDR3, as DNA: TGTGCCAGCAGCCAGGACAGGGCGACAAACTATGGCTACACCTTC.

The chain has TRBV28 and TRBJ1-2; a possible D gene is TRBD1 (5 bases). This CDR3 region has 15 residues. Germline CDR1 MDHEN, CDR2 SYDVKM. V was cut by 3 bases and J by 2 bases, with 13 bases left in between. The CDR3 DNA reads TGTGCCAGCAGTTTTACAGGTTTTAGCAACTATGGCTACACCTTC. Protein: CASSFTGFSNYGYTF.

This clone showed up just a few times. This sequence joins TRBV7-2 and TRBJ2-5; 8 nucleotides agree with TRBD1. Per the germline V gene, CDR1 is SGHTA and CDR2 is FQGNSA. Germline trimming cut 1 base from V and 5 bases from J; bases unmatched to any gene: 6. CDR3 length: 15 amino acids. CDR3 sequence reads: CASSLGQGAWETQYF. As DNA, the CDR3 is TGTGCCAGCAGCTTAGGGCAGGGGGCTTGGGAGACCCAGTACTTC.

This clone was detected only once. The CDR3 spells CASSLRGILSKEQYF. In DNA form, the CDR3 reads TGTGCCAGCAGCTTGCGAGGGATATTGAGTAAAGAGCAGTACTTC. The chain joins TRBV5-6 to TRBJ2-7, with D maybe TRBD2 (5 bases). Germline CDR1 is SGHDT and CDR2 is YYEEEE. Trimming removed 1 base at V and 7 bases at J, with 18 bases between. This CDR3 comprises 15 residues.

This chain connects TRBV7-2 to TRBJ2-3; 13 bases are a match to TRBD2. The germline V gene encodes CDR1 SGHTA and CDR2 FQGNSA. The junction had 6 bases not matched to a gene; V was cut back by 5 bases and J by 4 bases. The CDR3 loop spans 16 amino acids. This CDR3 is CASSTRLAGGPDTQYF. The CDR3 DNA is TGTGCCAGCAGCACGAGACTAGCGGGAGGTCCAGATACGCAGTATTTT.

The chain uses TRBV15 and TRBJ1-1, with D possibly TRBD1 on 5 matching bases. Germline assignment: CDR1 LNHNV and CDR2 YYDKDF (reference sequence). Trimming removed 7 bases at V and 5 bases at J, with 20 bases between. This CDR3 has 15 amino acids. The CDR3 protein is CATTDPGTGWTEAFF. The CDR3 coding sequence is TGTGCCACCACCGATCCAGGGACGGGATGGACTGAAGCTTTCTTT.

J is TRBJ2-6 and V is TRBV18; D possibly matches TRBD1 or TRBD2 (5 bases each). CDR1 is KGHSH and CDR2 is LQKENI in the germline V gene. Trimming removed 3 bases at V and 6 bases at J, with 15 bases between. The CDR3 is 16 amino acids. CDR3 residues: CASSPLGRGKANVLTF. The CDR3 coding sequence is TGTGCCAGCTCACCCCTTGGACGGGGCAAGGCCAACGTCCTGACTTTC.

The J gene is TRBJ2-2, the V gene TRBV18; D may be TRBD2 (5 bases). V lost 0 bases and J 7 bases, leaving 12 bases between the germline ends. In germline, CDR1 is KGHSH, CDR2 LQKENI. The CDR3 runs to 15 residues. This CDR3 reads CASSPPRELIGELFF. As DNA, the CDR3 is TGTGCCAGCTCACCACCGAGGGAATTGATCGGGGAGCTGTTTTTT.

This clone was seen just once. Other DNA sequences in the sample encode the same CDR3. The chain links TRBV6-1 to TRBJ2-7; no definite D call. The CDR3 is 13 amino acids. Trimming cost V 3 bases and J 4 bases, with 10 bases left between them. Per germline, CDR1 MNHNS and CDR2 SASEGT. As DNA, the CDR3 is TGTGCCAGCAGTGAGCGGACCCCGTACGAGCAGTACTTC. It yields the protein CASSERTPYEQYF.